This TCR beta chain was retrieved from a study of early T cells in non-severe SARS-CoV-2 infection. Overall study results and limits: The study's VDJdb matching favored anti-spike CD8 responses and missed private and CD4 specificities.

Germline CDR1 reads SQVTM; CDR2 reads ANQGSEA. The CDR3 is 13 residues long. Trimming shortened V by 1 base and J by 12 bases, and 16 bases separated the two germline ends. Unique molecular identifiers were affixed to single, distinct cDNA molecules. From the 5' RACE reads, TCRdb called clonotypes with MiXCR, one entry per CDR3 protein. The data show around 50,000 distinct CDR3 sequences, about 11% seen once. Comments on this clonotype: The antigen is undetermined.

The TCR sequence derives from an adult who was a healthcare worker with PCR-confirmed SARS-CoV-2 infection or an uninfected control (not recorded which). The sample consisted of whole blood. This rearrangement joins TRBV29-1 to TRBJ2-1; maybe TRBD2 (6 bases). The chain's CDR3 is CSVEASPGDRQFF. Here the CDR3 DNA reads TGCAGCGTTGAAGCTAGCCCGGGGGATCGGCAGTTCTTC.